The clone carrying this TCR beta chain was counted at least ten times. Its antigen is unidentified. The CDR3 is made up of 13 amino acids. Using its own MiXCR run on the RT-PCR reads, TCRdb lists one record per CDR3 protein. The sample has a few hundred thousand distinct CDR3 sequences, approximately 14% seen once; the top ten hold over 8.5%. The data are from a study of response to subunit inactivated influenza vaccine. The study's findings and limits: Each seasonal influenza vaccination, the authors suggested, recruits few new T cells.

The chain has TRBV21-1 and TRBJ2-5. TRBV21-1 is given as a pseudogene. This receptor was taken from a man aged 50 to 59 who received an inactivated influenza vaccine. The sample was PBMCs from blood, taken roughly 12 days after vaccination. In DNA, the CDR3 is TGTGCCAGCAGCAAGCTTAACCAAGAGACCCAGTACTTC. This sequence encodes CASSKLNQETQYF.